Following are 20 T cell receptor beta chains from one sample sequenced in a study of cytomegalovirus exposure and HLA in healthy donors. The data were produced by immunoSEQ multiplex PCR, yet TCRdb's version contains in-frame clones alone and is incomplete. The sample holds some 60,000 clones, approximately 96% seen once. The sample was PBMCs. These receptors came from a man between 18 and 29 years old in good health and CMV-seronegative.

The rearrangement uses TRBV6-6 and TRBJ1-2; TRBD1 aligns across 7 bases. The CDR3 spans 15 residues. Germline V gene data show CDR1 as MNHNY and CDR2 as SVGAGI (reference sequence). V gave up 6 bases and J gave up 6 bases; unmatched junction bases: 13. The CDR3 DNA is TGTGCCAGCAGCGTACCGGGACAGTCGTTGCATGGCTACACCTTC. This encodes CASSVPGQSLHGYTF.

The chain uses TRBV25-1 and TRBJ2-3, with 12 bases lining up with TRBD2. Germline CDR1 MGHDK, CDR2 SYGVNS. The CDR3 totals 17 residues. V trimming: 4 bases; J trimming: 0 bases; junction bases outside the gene matches: 5. The CDR3, as DNA: TGTGCCAGCAGTGTTACTGGGACTAGCGGGAGCACAGATACGCAGTATTTT. Translated, it gives CASSVTGTSGSTDTQYF. The full variable domain, completed using reference TRBV25-1 and TRBJ2-3, is EADIYQTPRYLVIGTGKKITLECSQTMGHDKMYWYQQDPGMELHLIHYSYGVNSTEKGDLSSESTVSRIRTEHFPLTLESARPSHTSQYLCASSVTGTSGSTDTQYFGPGTRLTVL.

The J gene is TRBJ2-2, the V gene TRBV28; 7 bases map to TRBD2. This CDR3 contains 16 residues. The germline gives CDR1 MDHEN, CDR2 SYDVKM. V was pared by 3 bases and J by 1 base, with 5 bases of the junction left unmatched. CDR3 sequence (DNA): TGTGCCAGCAGTTTCTTCGAGCGGGAGAACACCGGGGAGCTGTTTTTT. Amino acid sequence: CASSFFERENTGELFF.

The V call is TRBV30, the J call TRBJ2-7; possible D gene TRBD2, 6 bases. The V gene lost 5 bases and the J gene lost 5 bases, with 13 bases spanning the gap. The CDR3 length is 12 residues. CDR1 is GTSNPN, CDR2 SVGIG, per germline (reference sequence). The CDR3 spells CAWGGEFNEQYF. In DNA, the CDR3 is TGTGCCTGGGGCGGGGAGTTCAACGAGCAGTACTTC.

This clone came up once. This sequence joins TRBV7-2 and TRBJ2-7, with D possibly TRBD2 on 5 matching bases. The CDR3 is 13 residues long. V was cut by 3 bases and J by 2 bases, with 8 bases left in between. Germline CDR1 reads SGHTA; CDR2 reads FQGNSA. CDR3 protein: CASSFGLTYEQYF. For the CDR3, the DNA is TGTGCCAGCAGCTTTGGACTTACCTACGAGCAGTACTTC.

V gene TRBV29-1 combines with J gene TRBJ1-3; D remains ambiguous. The V end lost 0 bases, the J end lost 0 bases, and 9 bases lay between the germline ends. Germline V CDR1 and CDR2: SQVTM, ANQGSEA. This CDR3 is built from 15 residues. The CDR3 nucleotides read TGCAGCGTTGAAGATCCAGCGAGCTCTGGAAACACCATATATTTT. It yields the protein CSVEDPASSGNTIYF.

This rearrangement joins TRBV11-2 to TRBJ2-5, with 8 bases lining up with TRBD2. The CDR3 is made up of 15 amino acids. Unmatched junction bases numbered 8, after V lost 4 bases and J lost 4 bases. Per the germline V gene, CDR1 is SGHAT and CDR2 is FQNNGV. The CDR3 sequence: CASSSPGGRGETQYF. The CDR3 bases are TGTGCCAGCAGCTCTCCGGGAGGGCGGGGAGAGACCCAGTACTTC. Filled out from reference TRBV11-2 and TRBJ2-5, the complete variable domain reads EAGVAQSPRYKIIEKRQSVAFWCNPISGHATLYWYQQILGQGPKLLIQFQNNGVVDDSQLPKDRFSAERLKGVDSTLKIQPAKLEDSAVYLCASSSPGGRGETQYFGPGTRLLVL.

The chain combines TRBV27 with TRBJ2-1; TRBD2 is a possible D gene (5 bases). Trimming left V 3 bases short and J 7 bases short, with 16 bases between. CDR1 and CDR2 from the germline V gene are MNHEY and SMNVEV (reference sequence). This CDR3 is 15 amino acids long. The CDR3 DNA follows: TGTGCCAGCAGTTTCGTAGGAGCGGCCTTGAATGAGCAGTTCTTC. Translating gives CASSFVGAALNEQFF.

This clone was recorded a few times. The chain carries TRBV7-8 and TRBJ1-5, with no clear D. With 5 bases removed from V and 1 base from J, the gap between germline ends came to 6 bases. This CDR3 spans 13 amino acids. CDR1 and CDR2 from the germline V gene are SGHVS and FQNEAQ. DNA of the CDR3: TGTGCCAGCAGCGAGAGCAGCAATCAGCCCCAGCATTTT. Translated, it gives CASSESSNQPQHF.

The chain has TRBV7-2 and TRBJ2-7; perhaps TRBD2 as D (7 bases). With 5 bases removed from V and 4 bases from J, the gap between germline ends came to 15 bases. The CDR3 has 14 amino acids. CDR1 is SGHTA, CDR2 FQGNSA, per germline. CDR3 sequence reads: CASSLSGGQYEQYF. CDR3 DNA: TGTGCCAGCAGCCTATCCGGGGGGCAGTACGAGCAGTACTTC.

The chain couples TRBV15 to TRBJ1-4; D unclear. The CDR3 has 12 amino acids. Germline CDR1 LNHNV, CDR2 YYDKDF (reference sequence). The V end lost 5 bases, the J end lost 8 bases, and 9 bases lay between the germline ends. CDR3 loop: CATSSRAEKLFF. For the CDR3, the DNA is TGTGCCACCAGCTCCCGAGCCGAAAAACTGTTTTTT.

The rearrangement links TRBV30 to TRBJ1-1; D gene uncertain. V lost 0 bases to trimming and J lost 2 bases, with 10 bases between them. Germline-derived CDR1 and CDR2 are GTSNPN and SVGIG (reference sequence). CDR3 length equals 14 residues. This CDR3 is CAWSVEGSNTEAFF. For the CDR3, the DNA is TGTGCCTGGAGTGTGGAGGGCAGCAACACTGAAGCTTTCTTT.

This chain links TRBV4-3 with TRBJ2-3; 11 positions agree with TRBD2. The length of the CDR3 is 16 residues. Trimming cost V 5 bases and J 0 bases; bases outside gene matches: 4. CDR1 is LGHNA and CDR2 is YSLEER in the germline V gene. CDR3 coding DNA: TGCGCCAGCAGCTTTAGGACTAGCGGGAGCACAGATACGCAGTATTTT. This translates into CASSFRTSGSTDTQYF.

The chain recombines TRBV10-2 with TRBJ2-5, with 11 bases fitting TRBD2. Germline V gene sequence: CDR1 WSHSY, CDR2 SAAADI. Losses at the gene ends were 4 bases for V and 1 base for J; bases not matched to a gene: 5. The CDR3 covers 16 residues. This CDR3 is CASSARLAGSQETQYF. In nucleotides, the CDR3 is TGCGCCAGCAGTGCCCGACTAGCGGGGTCCCAAGAGACCCAGTACTTC.

This sequence joins TRBV6-6 and TRBJ2-5, with D perhaps TRBD2 (6 bases). There are 16 residues in the CDR3. The germline V gene encodes CDR1 MNHNY and CDR2 SVGAGI (reference sequence). V was clipped by 0 bases and J by 1 base, with 12 bases between them. This CDR3 is CASSYSGGISQETQYF. CDR3 DNA sequence: TGTGCCAGCAGTTACTCGGGCGGGATAAGCCAAGAGACCCAGTACTTC.

The chain joins TRBV10-3 to TRBJ2-1, with TRBD1 matching over 7 bases. This CDR3 is 13 amino acids long. V lost 6 bases and J lost 6; bases outside the gene matches: 5. Germline lookup yields CDR1 ENHRY and CDR2 SYGVKD. CDR3 amino acids: CAISGTERNEQFF. The CDR3 DNA follows: TGTGCCATCAGCGGGACAGAACGCAATGAGCAGTTCTTC.

This clone was found a few times. CDR3 in DNA: TGTGCCACCAGCAGAGGGACTAGCGGGCCCCAGGGCGAGCAGTACTTC. Residues: CATSRGTSGPQGEQYF. V gene TRBV15 combines with J gene TRBJ2-7, with TRBD2 matching over 11 bases. This CDR3 has 16 amino acids. With 1 base clipped from V and 6 bases from J, the junction kept 8 bases outside the gene matches. CDR1 LNHNV and CDR2 YYDKDF come from the germline V gene (reference sequence).

The chain recombines TRBV6-5 with TRBJ1-2; no clear D gene. CDR1 is MNHEY, CDR2 SVGAGI, per germline. The CDR3 runs 15 residues. V dropped 0 bases and J dropped 2 bases, with 10 bases sitting between them. CDR3 DNA: TGTGCCAGCAGTTACTCGATTTCGGGGAACTATGGCTACACCTTC. Its translation: CASSYSISGNYGYTF.

The rearrangement links TRBV13 to TRBJ1-1, with TRBD1 matching over 7 bases. The CDR3 spans 15 residues. Germline V gene sequence: CDR1 PRHDT, CDR2 FYEKMQ (reference sequence). V lost 5 bases to trimming and J lost 0 bases; unmatched junction nucleotides: 6. CDR3 DNA sequence: TGTGCCAGCAGCGTGATGGGACAGCTGAACACTGAAGCTTTCTTT. Its protein is CASSVMGQLNTEAFF.

This sequence joins TRBV5-1 and TRBJ2-5; tentatively, D is TRBD2 (6 bases). Germline lookup yields CDR1 SGHRS and CDR2 YFSETQ. Trimming removed 0 bases at V and 2 bases at J, with 11 bases between. The CDR3 contains 15 residues. This CDR3 reads CASSLAGDPQETQYF. The DNA of the CDR3 is TGCGCCAGCAGCTTGGCGGGAGACCCACAAGAGACCCAGTACTTC.